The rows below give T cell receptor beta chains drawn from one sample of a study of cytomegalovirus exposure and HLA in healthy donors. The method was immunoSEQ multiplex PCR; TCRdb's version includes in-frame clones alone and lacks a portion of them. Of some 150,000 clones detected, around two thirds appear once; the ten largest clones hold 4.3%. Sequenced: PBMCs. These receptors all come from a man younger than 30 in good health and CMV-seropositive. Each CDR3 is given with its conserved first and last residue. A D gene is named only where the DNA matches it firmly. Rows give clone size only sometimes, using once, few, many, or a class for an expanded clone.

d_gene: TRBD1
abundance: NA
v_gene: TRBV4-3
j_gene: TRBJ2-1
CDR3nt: TGCGCCAGCAGCCACAACCTTGGGACAGGTGTCTACAATGAGCAGTTCTTC
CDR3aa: CASSHNLGTGVYNEQFF

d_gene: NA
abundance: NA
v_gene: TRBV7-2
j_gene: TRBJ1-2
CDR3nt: TGTGCCAGCAGCCCTACCTGGGGCCCCTATGGCTACACCTTC
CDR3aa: CASSPTWGPYGYTF

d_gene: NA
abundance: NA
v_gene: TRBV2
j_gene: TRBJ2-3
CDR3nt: TGTGCCAGCAGTAGACAGGAGGATGAAGATACGCAGTATTTT
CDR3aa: CASSRQEDEDTQYF

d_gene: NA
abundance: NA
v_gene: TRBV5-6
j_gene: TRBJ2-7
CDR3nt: TGTGCCAGCAGCTCCTACTACGAGCAGTACTTC
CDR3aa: CASSSYYEQYF

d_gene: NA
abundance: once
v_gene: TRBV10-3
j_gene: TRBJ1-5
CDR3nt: TGTGCCACAACCAGAGGCCAAGATCAGCCCCAGCATTTT
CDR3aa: CATTRGQDQPQHF

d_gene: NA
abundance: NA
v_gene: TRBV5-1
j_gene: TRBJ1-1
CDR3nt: TGCGCCAGCAGCTCCTCGGAGACTGAAGCTTTCTTT
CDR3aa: CASSSSETEAFF

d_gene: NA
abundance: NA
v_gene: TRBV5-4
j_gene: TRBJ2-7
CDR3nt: TGTGCCAGCAGCCCGAGCGGAAACACCTACGAGCAGTACTTC
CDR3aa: CASSPSGNTYEQYF

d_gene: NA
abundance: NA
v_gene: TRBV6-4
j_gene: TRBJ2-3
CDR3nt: TGTGCCAGCAGTGATCCCCTTAGCACAGATACGCAGTATTTT
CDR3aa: CASSDPLSTDTQYF

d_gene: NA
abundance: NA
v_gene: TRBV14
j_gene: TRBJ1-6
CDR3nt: TGTGCCAGCAGCCCGGACAGTTTAGATTCACCCCTCCACTTT
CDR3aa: CASSPDSLDSPLHF

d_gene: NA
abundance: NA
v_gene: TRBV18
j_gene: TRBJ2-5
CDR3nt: TGTGCCAGCTCAGGCAGTATTAAAGAGACCCAGTACTTC
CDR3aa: CASSGSIKETQYF

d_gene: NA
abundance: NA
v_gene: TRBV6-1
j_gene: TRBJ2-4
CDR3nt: TGTGCCAGCTCCAGGGATGGCCTACGAAACATTCAGTACTTC
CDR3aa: CASSRDGLRNIQYF

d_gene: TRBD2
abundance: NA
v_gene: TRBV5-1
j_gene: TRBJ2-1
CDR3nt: TGCGCCAGCAGCTTGGAATGGGGTACCAGCGGGAGATCCTACAATGAGCAGTTCTTC
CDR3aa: CASSLEWGTSGRSYNEQFF

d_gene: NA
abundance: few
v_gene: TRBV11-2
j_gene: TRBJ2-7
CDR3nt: TGTGCCAGCAGCTTATCGGGACACGCGGGCGAGCAGTACTTC
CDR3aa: CASSLSGHAGEQYF

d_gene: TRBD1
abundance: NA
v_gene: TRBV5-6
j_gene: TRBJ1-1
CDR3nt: TGTGCCAGCAGCTTTCGAGACAGGGTGGAAGCTTTCTTT
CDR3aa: CASSFRDRVEAFF

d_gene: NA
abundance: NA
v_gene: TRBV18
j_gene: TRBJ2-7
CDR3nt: TGTGCCAGCTCAATTACTAGATCCCCCTACGAGCAGTACTTC
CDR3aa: CASSITRSPYEQYF

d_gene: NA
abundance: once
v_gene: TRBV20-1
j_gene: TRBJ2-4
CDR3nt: TGCAGTGGAGGCAGAAAAAACATTCAGTACTTC
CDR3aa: CSGGRKNIQYF

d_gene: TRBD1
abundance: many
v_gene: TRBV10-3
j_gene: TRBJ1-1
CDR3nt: TGTGCCATCAGACCGGGACAGGGGTTCACTGAAGCTTTCTTT
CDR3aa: CAIRPGQGFTEAFF